The clone carrying this TCR beta chain was recorded a few times. The antigen is not known. Deletions cut 2 bases from V and 3 bases from J, with 8 bases between. This CDR3 is 13 amino acids long. The germline gives CDR1 SGHNT, CDR2 YYREEE (reference sequence). RNA isolated from unsorted whole blood supplied the blood RNA, with germline DNA also extracted. Reverse transcription of around 0.45 ug total RNA with a constant-region primer produced TCR beta cDNA. Libraries of TCR beta came from three nested multiplex PCR rounds with slightly modified ARM-PCR. In the first two PCR rounds, TRBV1-TRBV30 forward primers were paired with a C-beta reverse primer, and each round lasted around 10 cycles. TCRdb analysed the multiplex PCR reads with MiXCR anew, one entry per CDR3 protein. The sample lists under 200,000 distinct CDR3 sequences; 65% were seen once. The sample comes from a study of tumor-infiltrating lymphocytes in primary liver carcinoma.

The study's findings and limits: The difference in top-250-clone fraction between tumors and blood was significant, favoring tumors (p = 0.039).

Sequencing was carried out using peripheral blood. The chain joins TRBV5-4 to TRBJ1-2; D remains unclear. This clonotype originated in a woman between 55 and 75 years old with primary liver carcinoma and hepatitis B virus infection. Written as DNA, the CDR3 is TGTGCCAGCAGCTTCGACGGCCACTATGGCTACACCTTC. Translating it yields CASSFDGHYGYTF.